This passage covers 29 T cell receptor beta chains from one sample sequenced in a study of blood T cell repertoires in COVID-19. TCRdb's table, derived via immunoSEQ multiplex PCR, lists solely in-frame clones and lacks some. Among tens of thousands of clones listed, around four fifths were seen once. Specimen: peripheral blood. These receptor sequences come from a man aged 50 to 60 with active COVID-19.

This chain's CDR3 is CASSQFNSQSREKLFF. CDR3 DNA: TGTGCCAGCAGCCAATTCAATTCGCAAAGCCGGGAAAAACTGTTTTTT. The rearrangement links TRBV3-1 (or the pseudogene TRBV3-2) to TRBJ1-4; D ambiguous. The CDR3 is made up of 16 amino acids. V was cut by 2 bases and J by 8 bases, with 18 bases left in between. Germline V gene data show CDR1 as LGHDT and CDR2 as YNNKEL (reference sequence).

The chain employs TRBV9 and TRBJ2-1; D possibly corresponds to TRBD2 (5 bases). The V and J ends lost 6 bases and 6 bases respectively, with 16 bases between them. CDR3 length: 14 residues. CDR1 and CDR2 from the germline V gene are SGDLS and YYNGEE. The CDR3 spells CASNLDSAANEQFF. CDR3 DNA sequence: TGTGCCAGCAATCTGGACTCCGCCGCCAATGAGCAGTTCTTC.

The J gene is TRBJ2-3, the V gene TRBV11-3; TRBD1 might be the D (5 bases). V was clipped by 1 base and J by 4 bases, with 6 bases between them. This CDR3 is 13 amino acids long. Germline CDR1 is SGHNT and CDR2 is YENEEA. As DNA, the CDR3 is TGTGCCAGCAGCTTAGTAGGGGCAGATACGCAGTATTTT. It translates to CASSLVGADTQYF.

The chain employs TRBV7-8 and TRBJ1-5; tentatively, D is TRBD1 (5 bases). V dropped 4 bases and J dropped 0 bases, with 13 bases sitting between them. The CDR3 loop spans 16 amino acids. CDR1 is SGHVS and CDR2 is FQNEAQ in the germline V gene. The CDR3 DNA follows: TGTGCCAGCAGCTCGAAGGCGGGGGGTAGCAATCAGCCCCAGCATTTT. Translation: CASSSKAGGSNQPQHF. Filled out from reference TRBV7-8 and TRBJ1-5, the complete variable domain reads GAGVSQSPRYKVAKRGQDVALRCDPISGHVSLFWYQQALGQGPEFLTYFQNEAQLDKSGLPSDRFFAERPEGSVSTLKIQRTQQEDSAVYLCASSSKAGGSNQPQHFGDGTRLSIL.

V gene TRBV7-2 combines with J gene TRBJ2-5, with 7 bases aligning to TRBD1. V lost 5 bases, J lost 1 base, and 7 bases stayed unmatched. The CDR3 covers 15 residues. Germline V gene data show CDR1 as SGHTA and CDR2 as FQGNSA. As DNA, the CDR3 is TGTGCCAGCAGCCAAGGGGACAGTGGCCAAGAGACCCAGTACTTC. It codes for CASSQGDSGQETQYF. Full variable domain (remainder filled in from reference TRBV7-2 and TRBJ2-5): GAGVSQSPSNKVTEKGKDVELRCDPISGHTALYWYRQSLGQGLEFLIYFQGNSAPDKSGLPSDRFSAERTGGSVSTLTIQRTQQEDSAVYLCASSQGDSGQETQYFGPGTRLLVL.

This rearrangement joins TRBV9 to TRBJ1-1; D remains unclear. The CDR3 runs 13 residues. Germline loops: CDR1 SGDLS, CDR2 YYNGEE. Trimming removed 0 bases at V and 1 base at J, with 4 bases between. The DNA of the CDR3 is TGTGCCAGCAGCGTAGCGCGGAACACTGAAGCTTTCTTT. The encoded protein is CASSVARNTEAFF.

The chain is built from TRBV7-2 and TRBJ2-1; D unclear. Germline V gene lookup returns CDR1 SGHTA and CDR2 FQGNSA. The CDR3 length is 15 residues. The V end was cut by 0 bases, the J end by 2 bases, with 8 bases between. The CDR3 region is CASSLAQTPYNEQFF. CDR3 DNA sequence: TGTGCCAGCAGCTTAGCCCAAACACCCTACAATGAGCAGTTCTTC.

The chain combines TRBV27 with TRBJ2-3; 10 bases agree with TRBD2. The V segment lost 5 bases and the J segment 1 base; nucleotides outside the gene matches: 18. The CDR3 is 20 residues long. Germline V gene lookup returns CDR1 MNHEY and CDR2 SMNVEV (reference sequence). The CDR3 sequence: CASSRYRLAGGIWGTDTQYF. The CDR3, as DNA: TGTGCCAGCAGTCGGTATCGACTAGCGGGCGGTATTTGGGGCACAGATACGCAGTATTTT.

V gene TRBV7-3 combines with J gene TRBJ1-5; possibly TRBD1 for D (5 bases). V gave up 5 bases and J gave up 0 bases, with 20 bases separating them. In germline, CDR1 is SGHTA, CDR2 FQGTGA. The CDR3 contains 18 residues. CDR3 sequence reads: CASSIRTQGTSSNQPQHF. In DNA form, the CDR3 reads TGTGCCAGCAGCATCCGGACGCAGGGTACGAGTAGCAATCAGCCCCAGCATTTT.

This clone has more than one count but fewer than ten. The V and J genes are TRBV7-9 and TRBJ2-7; a possible D gene is TRBD2 (6 bases). The CDR3 covers 14 residues. V was shortened by 4 bases and J by 1 base, with 11 bases between the two germline ends. Looked up from germline, CDR1 is SEHNR and CDR2 is FQNEAQ (reference sequence). CDR3 in DNA: TGTGCCAGCAGCTCCCCCGCGGGGTCCTACGAGCAGTACTTC. This gives the protein CASSSPAGSYEQYF.

The chain recombines TRBV2 with TRBJ1-3; D is ambiguous. The germline V and J ends were trimmed by 6 bases and 3 bases, with 9 bases remaining between them. Per the germline V gene, CDR1 is SNHLY and CDR2 is FYNNEI. There are 13 residues in the CDR3. The CDR3 protein is CASRPGFGNTIYF. CDR3 nucleotides: TGTGCCAGCAGACCCGGGTTTGGAAACACCATATATTTT.

The CDR3 is CASSPLGTGMSSSYNEQFF. CDR3 coding DNA: TGTGCCAGCTCACCACTGGGGACAGGGATGTCAAGCTCCTACAATGAGCAGTTCTTC. The chain carries TRBV18 and TRBJ2-1; 9 nucleotides match TRBD1. This CDR3 contains 19 residues. Germline trimming cut 1 base from V and 0 bases from J; bases unmatched to any gene: 10. Germline V lookup: CDR1 KGHSH, CDR2 LQKENI.

The rearrangement joins TRBV4-2 to TRBJ1-1, with 11 bases aligning to TRBD1. V lost 1 base, J lost 6 bases, and 4 bases stayed unmatched. CDR1 and CDR2 (germline): LGHNA, YNFKEQ. There are 15 residues in the CDR3. The CDR3 coding sequence is TGTGCCAGCAGCCAAGGAGGGGACAGGGGGGCTGAAGCTTTCTTT. It specifies CASSQGGDRGAEAFF.

The chain couples TRBV23-1 to TRBJ2-2; 10 bases agree with TRBD1. TRBV23-1 is an ORF, and what it does is uncertain. Unmatched junction bases numbered 12, after V lost 2 bases and J lost 9 bases. The CDR3 runs 17 residues. The CDR3 DNA follows: TGCGCCAGCAGTCAACCTGGACAGGGGGTTATGGTACGGGAGCTGTTTTTT. Translation: CASSQPGQGVMVRELFF.

This clone was observed once. The rearrangement joins TRBV7-6 to TRBJ2-4, with D possibly TRBD2 on 6 matching bases. The length of the CDR3 is 16 residues. V gave up 1 base and J gave up 1 base, with 11 bases separating them. Germline lookup yields CDR1 SGHVS and CDR2 FNYEAQ. The CDR3 loop reads CASSLEGGTAKNIQYF. CDR3 in DNA: TGTGCCAGCAGCTTAGAGGGCGGGACGGCCAAAAACATTCAGTACTTC.

J is TRBJ2-2 and V is TRBV7-8; maybe TRBD2 (5 bases). With 5 bases removed from V and 6 bases from J, the gap between germline ends came to 10 bases. The length of the CDR3 is 13 residues. CDR1 and CDR2 from the germline V gene are SGHVS and FQNEAQ. The CDR3 bases are TGTGCCAGCAGCCTCGTGGAGGCCGGGGAGCTGTTTTTT. It encodes CASSLVEAGELFF.

The CDR3 region is CASSPEAYEQYF. In DNA form, the CDR3 reads TGTGCCAGCTCACCCGAGGCCTACGAGCAGTACTTC. The rearrangement joins TRBV18 to TRBJ2-7; D gene unclear. The CDR3 sequence is 12 residues long. CDR1 is KGHSH and CDR2 is LQKENI in the germline V gene. V was cut by 3 bases and J by 2 bases, with 5 bases left in between.

The J gene is TRBJ2-5, the V gene TRBV7-9; 7 bases line up with TRBD1. Germline V gene lookup returns CDR1 SEHNR and CDR2 FQNEAQ (reference sequence). J was trimmed by 5 bases and V by 6 bases; bases with no gene match: 9. This CDR3 spans 14 amino acids. The CDR3 sequence: CASSRGGRGETQYF. The CDR3 coding sequence is TGTGCCAGCAGTCGAGGGGGCAGAGGGGAGACCCAGTACTTC.

The rearrangement joins TRBV19 to TRBJ2-7; a possible D gene is TRBD1 (6 bases). Germline V CDR1 and CDR2: LNHDA, SQIVND (reference sequence). V dropped 3 bases and J dropped 3 bases, with 15 bases sitting between them. The CDR3 extends over 15 amino acids. In nucleotides, the CDR3 is TGTGCCAGTAGTATGGGGGACACCCCGTTCTACGAGCAGTACTTC. It encodes CASSMGDTPFYEQYF. Looking up the rest from reference TRBV19 and TRBJ2-7 gives the full variable domain: DGGITQSPKYLFRKEGQNVTLSCEQNLNHDAMYWYRQDPGQGLRLIYYSQIVNDFQKGDIAEGYSVSREKKESFPLTVTSAQKNPTAFYLCASSMGDTPFYEQYFGPGTRLTVT.

The chain joins TRBV13 to TRBJ2-1; tentative D call: TRBD2 (5 bases). In germline, CDR1 is PRHDT, CDR2 FYEKMQ (reference sequence). V lost 6 bases to trimming and J lost 1 base, with 13 bases between them. CDR3 length: 15 residues. The CDR3 protein is CASRPGEQSYNEQFF. CDR3 in DNA: TGTGCCAGCAGGCCCGGGGAACAGTCCTACAATGAGCAGTTCTTC.

The V and J genes are TRBV4-2 and TRBJ2-3; 9 nucleotides align to TRBD2. Germline CDR1 and CDR2: LGHNA and YNFKEQ. The junction had 2 bases not matched to a gene; V was cut back by 0 bases and J by 4 bases. The CDR3 extends over 15 amino acids. The CDR3: CASSQDRGGADTQYF. CDR3 coding DNA: TGTGCCAGCAGCCAAGATCGCGGGGGGGCAGATACGCAGTATTTT.

The CDR3 coding sequence is TGTGCCAGCAGCTTCGGGACTAGCGGGACGACTAGCACAGATACGCAGTATTTT. It is translated as CASSFGTSGTTSTDTQYF. The chain couples TRBV7-3 to TRBJ2-3; TRBD2 matches 13 bases. This CDR3 spans 18 amino acids. Germline-derived CDR1 and CDR2 are SGHTA and FQGTGA. V dropped 3 bases and J dropped 0; count of bases not matched to a gene: 6.

V usage is TRBV5-4 and J usage is TRBJ2-7, with no clear D. Trimming stripped 4 bases from V and 3 bases from J, with 11 bases between. This CDR3 is 13 amino acids long. Germline loops: CDR1 SGHNT, CDR2 YYREEE (reference sequence). Written as DNA, the CDR3 is TGTGCCAGCAGCGTAACTATTGGCTACGAGCAGTACTTC. Amino acids: CASSVTIGYEQYF.

This chain links TRBV7-9 with TRBJ2-3; D may be TRBD1 (6 bases). The V gene lost 8 bases and the J gene lost 0 bases, with 12 bases spanning the gap. This CDR3 has 14 residues. CDR1 and CDR2 (germline): SEHNR, FQNEAQ (reference sequence). The CDR3 region is CASVAGASTDTQYF. The CDR3 DNA reads as TGTGCCAGCGTCGCAGGGGCGAGCACAGATACGCAGTATTTT.

The chain links TRBV5-1 to TRBJ2-3; D is perhaps TRBD2 (6 bases). CDR3 length: 18 amino acids. Germline CDR1 reads SGHRS; CDR2 reads YFSETQ. V lost 4 bases and J 2 bases, leaving 23 bases between the germline ends. Here the CDR3 DNA reads TGCGCCAGCAGCGCCTCTTATTCCGGGACGGGAGTCACAGATACGCAGTATTTT. Amino acid sequence: CASSASYSGTGVTDTQYF. The variable domain in full, completed from reference TRBV5-1 and TRBJ2-3, reads KAGVTQTPRYLIKTRGQQVTLSCSPISGHRSVSWYQQTPGQGLQFLFEYFSETQRNKGNFPGRFSGRQFSNSRSEMNVSTLELGDSALYLCASSASYSGTGVTDTQYFGPGTRLTVL.

This chain links TRBV10-3 with TRBJ2-2; possible D gene TRBD1, 5 bases. The V gene's germline CDR1 is ENHRY and CDR2 SYGVKD. V dropped 0 bases and J dropped 4 bases, with 12 bases sitting between them. This CDR3 contains 16 residues. CDR3 in amino acids: CAISESPGLSTGELFF. Written as DNA, the CDR3 is TGTGCCATCAGTGAGTCCCCAGGGCTTAGCACCGGGGAGCTGTTTTTT.

As to this clone: One junction end does not reproduce the germline sequence, and a read error may be involved. The CDR3 region has the DNA TGCGCCAGCAAACAGGCTAACTACGGCTACACCTTC. Translated: CASKQANYGYTF. The V and J genes are TRBV10-1 and TRBJ1-2; maybe TRBD1 (5 bases). From germline, CDR1 is WNHNN and CDR2 SYGVQD (reference sequence). The CDR3 consists of 12 residues.

The CDR3 bases are TGTGCCAGCAGCTTCGCCCACGGACAGGTTAATGAAAAACTGTTTTTT. This sequence encodes CASSFAHGQVNEKLFF. The chain uses TRBV7-2 and TRBJ1-4; 7 nucleotides align to TRBD1. Trimming at V came to 3 bases and at J to 4 bases, leaving 8 bases not matched to a gene. The CDR3 is 16 amino acids. Per germline, CDR1 SGHTA and CDR2 FQGNSA. Supplemented by reference TRBV7-2 and TRBJ1-4, the full variable domain reads GAGVSQSPSNKVTEKGKDVELRCDPISGHTALYWYRQSLGQGLEFLIYFQGNSAPDKSGLPSDRFSAERTGGSVSTLTIQRTQQEDSAVYLCASSFAHGQVNEKLFFGSGTQLSVL.

The genes are TRBV5-5 and TRBJ1-6; D perhaps matches TRBD1 (6 bases). The germline gives CDR1 SGHKS, CDR2 YYEKEE (reference sequence). Trimming pared 3 bases from V and 6 bases from J, leaving 19 bases between. The CDR3 totals 17 residues. For the CDR3, the DNA is TGTGCCAGCAGCTGGGGGCCGGTAGGCAGCAGTAATTCACCCCTCCACTTT. Its translation is CASSWGPVGSSNSPLHF.